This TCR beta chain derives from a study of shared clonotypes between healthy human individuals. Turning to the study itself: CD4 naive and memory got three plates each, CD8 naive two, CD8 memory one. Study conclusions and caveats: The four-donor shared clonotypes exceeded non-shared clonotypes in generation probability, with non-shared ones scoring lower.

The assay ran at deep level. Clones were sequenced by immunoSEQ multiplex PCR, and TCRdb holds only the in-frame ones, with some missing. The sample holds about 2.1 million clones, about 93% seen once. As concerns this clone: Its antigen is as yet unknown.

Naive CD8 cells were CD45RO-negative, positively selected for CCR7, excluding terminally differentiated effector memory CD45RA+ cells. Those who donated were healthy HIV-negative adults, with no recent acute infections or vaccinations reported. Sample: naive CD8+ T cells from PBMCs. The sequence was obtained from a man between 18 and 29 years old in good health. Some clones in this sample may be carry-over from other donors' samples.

The CDR3 nucleotides read TGTGCCAGCAGCTTAGCGGGACGAAGCGGGGGTTACTACGAGCAGTACTTC. Translated: CASSLAGRSGGYYEQYF. The chain couples TRBV7-6 to TRBJ2-7; 8 bases align to TRBD2. This CDR3 region has 17 residues. Germline V gene lookup returns CDR1 SGHVS and CDR2 FNYEAQ. V trimming: 0 bases; J trimming: 3 bases; junction bases outside the gene matches: 10. The full variable domain, its missing parts supplied by reference TRBV7-6 and TRBJ2-7, is GAGVSQSPRYKVTKRGQDVALRCDPISGHVSLYWYRQALGQGPEFLTYFNYEAQQDKSGLPNDRFSAERPEGSISTLTIQRTEQRDSAMYRCASSLAGRSGGYYEQYFGPGTRLTVT.